The clone carrying this T cell receptor (beta chain) has just a few counts. This record comes from a study of blood T cell repertoires in COVID-19. Overall study context: The United States, Italy and Spain supplied acute and convalescent COVID-19 samples. T cells, B-cell-depleted T cells, or PBMCs provided the cDNA or gDNA that served as material.

In the source study's methods: Estimation of nucleated cell counts relied on the amplification of reference gene primers. Profiling relied on immunoSEQ multiplex PCR, and the TCRdb table lists in-frame clones only, not all of them. The DNA was the basis for D and trimming; V, J and clone size are from that table. The repertoire includes 200,000 to 300,000 clones, roughly 80% of them detected once, and 7.5% sits in the top ten. Per the germline V gene, CDR1 is DFQATT and CDR2 is SNEGSKA (reference sequence). There are 16 residues in the CDR3. The J segment lost 2 bases and the V segment lost 3 bases, leaving 10 bases of the junction unmatched.

Sequencing used peripheral blood. The chain is built from TRBV20-1 and TRBJ2-7; TRBD1 matches at 10 bases. This sequence originates from an elderly woman with COVID-19, enrolled during active disease. The CDR3 is CSASPPRDRGTYEQYF. In nucleotides, the CDR3 is TGCAGTGCTAGTCCCCCCCGGGACAGGGGAACCTACGAGCAGTACTTC.